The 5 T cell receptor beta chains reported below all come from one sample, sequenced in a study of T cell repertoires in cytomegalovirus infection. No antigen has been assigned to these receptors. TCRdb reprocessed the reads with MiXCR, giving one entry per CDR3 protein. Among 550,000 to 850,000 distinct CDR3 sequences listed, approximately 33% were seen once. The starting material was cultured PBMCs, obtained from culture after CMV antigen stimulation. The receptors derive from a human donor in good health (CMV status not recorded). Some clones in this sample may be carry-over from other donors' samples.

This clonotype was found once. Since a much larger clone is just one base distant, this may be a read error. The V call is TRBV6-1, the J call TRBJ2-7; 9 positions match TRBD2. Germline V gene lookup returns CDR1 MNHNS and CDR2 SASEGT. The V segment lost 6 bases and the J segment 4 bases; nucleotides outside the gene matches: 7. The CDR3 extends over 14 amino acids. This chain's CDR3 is CASSFSGSRYEQYF. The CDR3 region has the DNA TGTGCCAGCAGCTTTAGCGGGAGTAGGTACGAGCAGTACTTC.

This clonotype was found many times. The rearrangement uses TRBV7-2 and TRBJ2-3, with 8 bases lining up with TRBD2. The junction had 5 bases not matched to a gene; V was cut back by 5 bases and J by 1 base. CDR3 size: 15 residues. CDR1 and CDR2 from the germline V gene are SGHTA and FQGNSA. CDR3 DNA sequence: TGTGCCAGCAGCCCGGGACTAGTTGGCACAGATACGCAGTATTTT. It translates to CASSPGLVGTDTQYF.

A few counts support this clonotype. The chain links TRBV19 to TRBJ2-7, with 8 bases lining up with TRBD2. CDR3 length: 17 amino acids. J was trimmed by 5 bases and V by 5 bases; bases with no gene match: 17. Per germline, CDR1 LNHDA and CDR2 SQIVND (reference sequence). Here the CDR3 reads CASSVTAGRAITHEQYF. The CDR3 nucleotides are TGTGCCAGTAGTGTCACGGCCGGGAGGGCCATTACCCACGAGCAGTACTTC. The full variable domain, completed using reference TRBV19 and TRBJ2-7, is DGGITQSPKYLFRKEGQNVTLSCEQNLNHDAMYWYRQDPGQGLRLIYYSQIVNDFQKGDIAEGYSVSREKKESFPLTVTSAQKNPTAFYLCASSVTAGRAITHEQYFGPGTRLTVT.

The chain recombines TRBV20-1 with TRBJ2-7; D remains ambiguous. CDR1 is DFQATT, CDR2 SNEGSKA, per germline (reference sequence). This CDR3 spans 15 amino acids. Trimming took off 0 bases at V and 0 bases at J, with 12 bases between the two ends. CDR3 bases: TGCAGTGCTAGAGATCTGGGTTCGGGCTCCTACGAGCAGTACTTC. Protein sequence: CSARDLGSGSYEQYF.

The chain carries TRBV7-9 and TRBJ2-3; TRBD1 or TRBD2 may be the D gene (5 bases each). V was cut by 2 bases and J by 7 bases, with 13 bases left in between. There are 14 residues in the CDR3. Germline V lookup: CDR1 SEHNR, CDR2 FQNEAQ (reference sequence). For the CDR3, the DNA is TGTGCCAGCAGCTTACGGTCGGGGCCGCATACGCAGTATTTT. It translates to CASSLRSGPHTQYF.